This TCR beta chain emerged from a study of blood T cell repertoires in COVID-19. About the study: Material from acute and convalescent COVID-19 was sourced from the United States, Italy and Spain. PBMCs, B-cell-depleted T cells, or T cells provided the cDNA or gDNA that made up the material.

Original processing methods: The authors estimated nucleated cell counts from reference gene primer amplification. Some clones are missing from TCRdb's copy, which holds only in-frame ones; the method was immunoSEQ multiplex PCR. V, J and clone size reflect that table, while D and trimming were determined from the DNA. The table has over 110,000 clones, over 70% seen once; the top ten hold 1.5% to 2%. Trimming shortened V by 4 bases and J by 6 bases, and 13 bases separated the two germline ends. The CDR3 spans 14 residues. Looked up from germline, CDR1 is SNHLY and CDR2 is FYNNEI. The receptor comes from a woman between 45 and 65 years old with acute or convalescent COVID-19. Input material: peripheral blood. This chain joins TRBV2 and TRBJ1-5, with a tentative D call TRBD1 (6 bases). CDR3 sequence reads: CASSGPRGRQPQHF. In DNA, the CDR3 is TGTGCCAGCAGTGGACCCAGGGGACGTCAGCCCCAGCATTTT.